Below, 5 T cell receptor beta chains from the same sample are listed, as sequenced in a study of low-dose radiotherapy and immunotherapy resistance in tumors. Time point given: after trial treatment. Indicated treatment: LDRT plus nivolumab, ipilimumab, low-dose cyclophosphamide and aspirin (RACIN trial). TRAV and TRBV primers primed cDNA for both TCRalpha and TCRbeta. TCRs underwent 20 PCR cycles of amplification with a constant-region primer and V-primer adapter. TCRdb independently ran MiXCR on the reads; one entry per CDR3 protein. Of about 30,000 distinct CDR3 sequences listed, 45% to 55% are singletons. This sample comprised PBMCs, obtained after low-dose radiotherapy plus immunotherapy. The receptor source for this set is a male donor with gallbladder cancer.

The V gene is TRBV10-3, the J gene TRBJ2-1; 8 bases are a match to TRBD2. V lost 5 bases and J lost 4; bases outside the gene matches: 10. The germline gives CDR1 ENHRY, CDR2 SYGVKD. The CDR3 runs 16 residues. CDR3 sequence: CAISRRAGVGYNEQFF. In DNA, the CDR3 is TGTGCCATCAGTAGGAGAGCGGGAGTGGGATACAATGAGCAGTTCTTC.

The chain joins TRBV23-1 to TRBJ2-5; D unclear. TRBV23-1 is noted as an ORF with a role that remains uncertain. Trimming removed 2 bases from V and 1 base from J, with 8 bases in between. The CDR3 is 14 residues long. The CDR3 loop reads CASSQVGCQETQYF. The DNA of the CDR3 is TGCGCCAGCAGTCAAGTGGGGTGCCAAGAGACCCAGTACTTC.

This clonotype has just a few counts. CDR3 sequence: CASTASDEQFF. The CDR3 nucleotides read TGCGCCAGCACAGCTAGTGATGAGCAGTTCTTC. This chain links TRBV5-1 with TRBJ2-1; unclear D gene. This CDR3 contains 11 residues. CDR1 and CDR2 (germline): SGHRS, YFSETQ. V lost 6 bases, J lost 8 bases, and 9 bases lay in between.

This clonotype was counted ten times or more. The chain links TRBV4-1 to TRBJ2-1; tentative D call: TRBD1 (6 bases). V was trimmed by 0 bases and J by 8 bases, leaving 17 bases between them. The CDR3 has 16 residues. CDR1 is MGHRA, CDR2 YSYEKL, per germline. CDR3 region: CASSQDKGVLLDEQFF. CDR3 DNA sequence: TGCGCCAGCAGCCAAGACAAGGGGGTCCTTTTGGATGAGCAGTTCTTC.

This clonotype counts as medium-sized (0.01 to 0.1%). CDR3 sequence (DNA): TGTGCCAGCAAGGGTTACCAAGAGACCCAGTACTTC. It is translated as CASKGYQETQYF. The genes are TRBV28 and TRBJ2-5; D unresolved. The germline V gene has CDR1 MDHEN and CDR2 SYDVKM. The V gene lost 7 bases and the J gene lost 0 bases, with 6 bases spanning the gap. The length of the CDR3 is 12 residues.